The 14 T cell receptor beta chains below all came from one sample that was sequenced in a study of blood T cell repertoires in COVID-19. Profiling relied on immunoSEQ multiplex PCR, and the TCRdb table lists in-frame clones only, not all of them. Of about 160,000 clones listed, around 87% were seen once; the top ten hold around 7%. The sequenced material came from PBMCs or T cells enriched from blood (not recorded which). The receptors derive from a woman aged 45-59 years who had recovered from COVID-19.

CDR3 residues: CASSGGPEETQYF. CDR3 coding DNA: TGTGCCAGCAGCGGGGGGCCAGAGGAGACCCAGTACTTC. The chain links TRBV6-1 to TRBJ2-5, with D perhaps TRBD2 (7 bases). Germline V gives CDR1 MNHNS, CDR2 SASEGT. The CDR3 is 13 amino acids. Trimming shortened V by 6 bases and J by 5 bases, and 13 bases separated the two germline ends.

The chain links TRBV2 to TRBJ1-2, with unresolved D. Trimming stripped 8 bases from V and 3 bases from J, with 16 bases between. This CDR3 has 14 amino acids. Germline assignment: CDR1 SNHLY and CDR2 FYNNEI. CDR3 in DNA: TGTGCCAGCCCCCCTCCCACCGGGGACTATGGCTACACCTTC. Protein: CASPPPTGDYGYTF.

The chain has TRBV6-1 and TRBJ1-2, with 7 nucleotides matching TRBD1. The germline V gene has CDR1 MNHNS and CDR2 SASEGT. V dropped 0 bases and J dropped 7; count of bases not matched to a gene: 5. The CDR3 is 14 residues long. As DNA, the CDR3 is TGTGCCAGCAGTGAAGCGGCAGGGGGAAGTGGCTACACCTTC. It is translated as CASSEAAGGSGYTF.

DNA for the CDR3: TGTGCCAGCAGTGGCCATGGACTAACCTACGAGCAGTACTTC. This sequence encodes CASSGHGLTYEQYF. This rearrangement joins TRBV6-2 or TRBV6-3 to TRBJ2-7, with D possibly being TRBD2 (6 bases). Trimming removed 5 bases from V and 2 bases from J, with 13 bases in between. The germline gives CDR1 MNHEY, CDR2 SVGEGT. The CDR3 is 14 amino acids.

The chain joins TRBV6-5 to TRBJ1-1; TRBD1 matches at 7 bases. The CDR3 spans 13 residues. Trimming at V came to 6 bases and at J to 3 bases, leaving 4 bases not matched to a gene. Germline loops: CDR1 MNHEY, CDR2 SVGAGI. The CDR3 is CASSRDSHTEAFF. The CDR3 DNA is TGTGCCAGCAGCAGGGACAGCCACACTGAAGCTTTCTTT.

The rearrangement links TRBV30 to TRBJ2-5, with D maybe TRBD2 (6 bases). Per germline, CDR1 GTSNPN and CDR2 SVGIG (reference sequence). The CDR3 covers 13 residues. Trimming removed 3 bases from V and 5 bases from J, with 13 bases in between. The CDR3 region has the DNA TGTGCCTGGAGGTTTAGTGGGAGGGAGACCCAGTACTTC. Translated: CAWRFSGRETQYF.

V usage is TRBV5-4 and J usage is TRBJ2-3, with 10 bases lining up with TRBD2. Trimming at V came to 5 bases and at J to 2 bases, leaving 5 bases not matched to a gene. The CDR3 length is 15 residues. CDR1 and CDR2 (germline): SGHNT, YYREEE (reference sequence). In nucleotides, the CDR3 is TGTGCCAGCAGTAGAAGCGGGGGGGCCACAGATACGCAGTATTTT. Its translation: CASSRSGGATDTQYF.

The genes are TRBV5-1 and TRBJ1-5; TRBD1 matches at 9 bases. The V gene's germline CDR1 is SGHRS and CDR2 YFSETQ. The CDR3 covers 14 residues. V lost 4 bases, J lost 7 bases, and 6 bases stayed unmatched. The DNA for the CDR3 is TGCGCCAGCAGCCTCCGGACAGGGGACCAGCCCCAGCATTTT. Its protein product is CASSLRTGDQPQHF. The complete variable domain, with remaining parts taken from reference TRBV5-1 and TRBJ1-5, reads KAGVTQTPRYLIKTRGQQVTLSCSPISGHRSVSWYQQTPGQGLQFLFEYFSETQRNKGNFPGRFSGRQFSNSRSEMNVSTLELGDSALYLCASSLRTGDQPQHFGDGTRLSIL.

The V call is TRBV5-4, the J call TRBJ2-5; the D gene is possibly TRBD1 (5 bases). V lost 4 bases, J lost 7 bases, and 23 bases lay in between. This CDR3 is built from 16 residues. The germline V gene encodes CDR1 SGHNT and CDR2 YYREEE (reference sequence). In DNA, the CDR3 is TGTGCCAGCAGCCAGGATGGGGCTAGGGATAGTATGACCCAGTACTTC. Translated, it gives CASSQDGARDSMTQYF.

V gene TRBV12-3 or TRBV12-4 combines with J gene TRBJ2-2; no clear D. The ends were cut back, 7 bases at V and 6 bases at J, with 9 bases in the middle. This CDR3 is 12 amino acids long. Here the CDR3 DNA reads TGTGCCAGCAACGACACACCCGGGGAGCTGTTTTTT. This translates into CASNDTPGELFF.

The chain combines TRBV5-1 with TRBJ1-4; 8 bases are a match to TRBD1. CDR1 and CDR2 from the germline V gene are SGHRS and YFSETQ. Trimming at V came to 0 bases and at J to 4 bases, leaving 5 bases not matched to a gene. The CDR3 runs to 16 residues. The DNA of the CDR3 is TGCGCCAGCAGCTTGGTGCAGGGGGCAGGTAATGAAAAACTGTTTTTT. Translating it yields CASSLVQGAGNEKLFF.

V gene TRBV7-2 combines with J gene TRBJ2-3; 8 nucleotides agree with TRBD1. In germline, CDR1 is SGHTA, CDR2 FQGNSA. The CDR3 loop spans 16 amino acids. The J segment lost 4 bases and the V segment lost 3 bases, leaving 9 bases of the junction unmatched. CDR3 residues: CASSLGRGLRADTQYF. Written as DNA, the CDR3 is TGTGCCAGCAGCTTGGGCAGGGGGCTTAGGGCAGATACGCAGTATTTT.

The chain couples TRBV7-8 to TRBJ2-3; 10 nucleotides agree with TRBD2. Trimming removed 8 bases from V and 0 bases from J; junction bases left unmatched: 5. The CDR3 loop spans 15 amino acids. Germline CDR1 SGHVS, CDR2 FQNEAQ. The CDR3 is CASGPGLASTDTQYF. DNA of the CDR3: TGTGCCAGCGGACCGGGACTAGCGAGCACAGATACGCAGTATTTT. Supplemented by reference TRBV7-8 and TRBJ2-3, the full variable domain reads GAGVSQSPRYKVAKRGQDVALRCDPISGHVSLFWYQQALGQGPEFLTYFQNEAQLDKSGLPSDRFFAERPEGSVSTLKIQRTQQEDSAVYLCASGPGLASTDTQYFGPGTRLTVL.

The chain has TRBV11-3 and TRBJ1-1; unclear D gene. The CDR3 consists of 12 residues. V was trimmed by 8 bases and J by 1 base, leaving 8 bases between them. Germline CDR1 and CDR2: SGHNT and YENEEA. The CDR3 DNA is TGTGCCAGCCGCGTTAGGAACACTGAAGCTTTCTTT. Translation: CASRVRNTEAFF.